Presented here are 16 T cell receptor beta chains from one specimen sequenced in a study of cytomegalovirus exposure and HLA in healthy donors. Profiled with immunoSEQ multiplex PCR; TCRdb holds only in-frame clones, not every one. Of about 120,000 clones in the sample, more than 75% were seen once. The sequenced sample was PBMCs. The receptors were sampled from a woman under 30 in good health and CMV-seropositive.

The chain uses TRBV6-1 and TRBJ2-7; TRBD2 agrees at 8 bases. Losses at the gene ends were 8 bases for V and 1 base for J; bases not matched to a gene: 7. CDR3 length: 14 amino acids. Germline CDR1 reads MNHNS; CDR2 reads SASEGT. In DNA form, the CDR3 reads TGTGCCAGCGGGCGGACTAGCAGGTCCTACGAGCAGTACTTC. Its protein product is CASGRTSRSYEQYF.

CDR3 in amino acids: CASRTGLEGHIQYF. CDR3 nucleotide sequence: TGTGCCAGCAGGACAGGGTTAGAGGGTCACATTCAGTACTTC. The chain joins TRBV6-5 to TRBJ2-4; 7 nucleotides align to TRBD1. J lost 8 bases, V lost 6 bases, and 10 bases had no gene match. Germline V gene sequence: CDR1 MNHEY, CDR2 SVGAGI. This CDR3 has 14 amino acids.

The CDR3 spells CASSEVGSSYEQYF. The CDR3 DNA is TGTGCCAGCAGTGAAGTGGGCAGTTCCTACGAGCAGTACTTC. The chain employs TRBV2 and TRBJ2-7; no definite D call. Looked up from germline, CDR1 is SNHLY and CDR2 is FYNNEI. This CDR3 comprises 14 residues. With 1 base removed from V and 1 base from J, the gap between germline ends came to 8 bases.

This chain uses TRBV7-8 with TRBJ2-1; 8 bases agree with TRBD2. V was pared by 5 bases and J by 8 bases, with 11 bases of the junction left unmatched. This CDR3 region has 15 residues. Per the germline V gene, CDR1 is SGHVS and CDR2 is FQNEAQ. The CDR3 DNA sequence: TGTGCCAGCAGCCTCAGCGGGAGTCGGGTGGATGAGCAGTTCTTC. It yields the protein CASSLSGSRVDEQFF.

This chain uses TRBV9 with TRBJ2-3, with TRBD2 matching 13 bases. CDR1 and CDR2 (germline): SGDLS, YYNGEE. J lost 4 bases, V lost 3 bases, and 5 bases had no gene match. This CDR3 spans 16 amino acids. CDR3 region: CASSARTSGRPDTQYF. CDR3 nucleotides: TGTGCCAGCAGCGCTCGGACTAGCGGGAGACCAGATACGCAGTATTTT.

The chain is built from TRBV9 and TRBJ1-2, with 7 bases identical to TRBD1. The CDR3 is 17 residues long. V trimming: 3 bases; J trimming: 4 bases; junction bases outside the gene matches: 15. Germline CDR1 reads SGDLS; CDR2 reads YYNGEE. CDR3 DNA sequence: TGTGCCAGCAGCGGAGGGACAGCCTTATCGCGAGGCTATGGCTACACCTTC. The encoded protein is CASSGGTALSRGYGYTF.

The V and J genes are TRBV7-3 and TRBJ2-5; 7 bases are a match to TRBD2. Germline CDR1 and CDR2: SGHTA and FQGTGA. The CDR3 consists of 15 residues. V was clipped by 3 bases and J by 7 bases; unmatched bases: 11. CDR3 bases: TGTGCCAGCAGCTTCCAAGCTAGCGGCATAGGGACCCAGTACTTC. It specifies CASSFQASGIGTQYF.

This clone was recorded only once. V and J are TRBV14 and TRBJ2-5, with D tentatively TRBD1 (6 bases). Per germline, CDR1 SGHDN and CDR2 FVKESK. The CDR3 sequence is 12 residues long. V lost 4 bases and J 9 bases, leaving 12 bases between the germline ends. CDR3 nucleotide sequence: TGTGCCAGCAGCCCGACAGGTCGGGCCCAGTACTTC. It encodes CASSPTGRAQYF.

As DNA, the CDR3 is TGTGCCTGGAGTGGACAGGGGAGTGGCTACACCTTC. It is translated as CAWSGQGSGYTF. This chain connects TRBV30 to TRBJ1-2, with 8 bases aligning to TRBD1. Losses at the gene ends were 1 base for V and 7 bases for J; bases not matched to a gene: 2. This CDR3 is 12 amino acids long. The V gene's germline CDR1 is GTSNPN and CDR2 SVGIG (reference sequence).

J is TRBJ2-2 and V is TRBV2, with 8 positions matching TRBD1. The CDR3 is made up of 13 amino acids. With V trimmed by 8 bases and J by 5 bases, 4 bases remained unmatched. Germline CDR1 reads SNHLY; CDR2 reads FYNNEI. The CDR3 DNA reads as TGTGCCAGCCGACAGGGGTTTACCGGGGAGCTGTTTTTT. Encoded protein: CASRQGFTGELFF.

The chain couples TRBV2 to TRBJ1-2; the D gene is possibly TRBD1 (6 bases). Germline lookup yields CDR1 SNHLY and CDR2 FYNNEI. Trimming pared 7 bases from V and 7 bases from J, leaving 19 bases between. The CDR3 is made up of 14 amino acids. CDR3 bases: TGTGCCAGCACACAAGATACAGGGTTGAGTGGCTACACCTTC. This sequence encodes CASTQDTGLSGYTF.

The chain couples TRBV5-1 to TRBJ1-4; maybe TRBD1 (6 bases). The V gene's germline CDR1 is SGHRS and CDR2 YFSETQ. V shed 0 bases and J shed 12 bases, with 15 bases lying between them. This CDR3 is built from 14 residues. The CDR3 sequence is CASSLAVEGDELFF. The CDR3 nucleotides are TGCGCCAGCAGCTTGGCCGTTGAGGGGGATGAACTGTTTTTT.

The sample holds a few counts of this clone. Sequence at one end of the junction differs from germline and may be a read error. The chain has TRBV2 and TRBJ1-2, with D maybe TRBD1 (6 bases). The CDR3 totals 15 residues. Germline loops: CDR1 SNHLY, CDR2 FYNNEI. CDR3 nucleotide sequence: TGTGCCACCAGTCCCCCGGGACAAACTAACTATGGCTACACCTTC. Amino acids: CATSPPGQTNYGYTF.

The CDR3 nucleotides are TGTGCCAGCAGCTTAGCGACAGGGAGGATGAGCGAGCAGTACTTC. Encoded protein: CASSLATGRMSEQYF. The chain carries TRBV7-8 and TRBJ2-7, with a tentative D call TRBD1 (7 bases). Deletions cut 0 bases from V and 6 bases from J, with 15 bases between. Per germline, CDR1 SGHVS and CDR2 FQNEAQ. The CDR3 has 15 amino acids.

The CDR3 sequence: CASSYARGGPYEQYF. DNA for the CDR3: TGTGCCAGCAGTTACGCTCGGGGGGGACCCTACGAGCAGTACTTC. This chain joins TRBV6-5 and TRBJ2-7; 8 nucleotides match TRBD2. Trimming at V came to 2 bases and at J to 2 bases, leaving 5 bases not matched to a gene. Germline assignment: CDR1 MNHEY and CDR2 SVGAGI. The CDR3 totals 15 residues.

In its sample, this clone was seen a few times. The chain carries TRBV29-1 and TRBJ1-2; unclear D gene. This CDR3 comprises 10 residues. The V gene lost 5 bases and the J gene lost 8 bases, with 9 bases spanning the gap. The V gene's germline CDR1 is SQVTM and CDR2 ANQGSEA. This CDR3 reads CSVPGNGYTF. The CDR3 nucleotides are TGCAGCGTTCCCGGGAACGGCTACACCTTC.